This is a list of T cell receptor beta chains from one sample in a study of cytomegalovirus exposure and HLA in healthy donors. Produced via immunoSEQ multiplex PCR; TCRdb's table is partial and in-frame only. The sample yields about 130,000 clones, roughly 79% seen once. Sequenced input: PBMCs. All receptors derive from a woman aged 40 to 50 in good health and CMV-seronegative. Each CDR3 is given with its conserved first and last residue. The D gene is left open where the match is weak. The size entry is marked missing in some rows and otherwise reads once, few, many or a size class.

clone_size	d_call	v_call	j_call	cdr3_nt	cdr3_aa
NA	NA	TRBV19	TRBJ2-7	TGTGCCAGTAGTTATGGGGGTAGCGGCTCCTACGAGCAGTACTTC	CASSYGGSGSYEQYF
NA	NA	TRBV9	TRBJ2-1	TGTGCCAGCAGCGTAGATCAATTACAGGGGCAGTTCTTC	CASSVDQLQGQFF
NA	TRBD2	TRBV18	TRBJ2-7	TGTGCCAGCTCACCTGCGGGACTAGCGGGAGCCCACGAGCAGTACTTC	CASSPAGLAGAHEQYF
NA	NA	TRBV2	TRBJ2-7	TGTGCCAGCAGTGACGCGAGAAGCTCCTACGAGCAGTACTTC	CASSDARSSYEQYF
NA	NA	TRBV7-2	TRBJ2-1	TGTGCCAGCAGCTTAGTGGGGCGGGGAGGCCGCGATGAGCAGTTCTTC	CASSLVGRGGRDEQFF
NA	TRBD1	TRBV18	TRBJ2-1	TGTGCCAGCTCTCCGGCCCCGGGACAGGGTGTTCGGAGTCCGGACAATGAGCAGTTCTTC	CASSPAPGQGVRSPDNEQFF
few	NA	TRBV7-8	TRBJ2-2	TGTGCCAGCAGCTTATCCCGGCGGGACACCGGGGAGCTGTTTTTT	CASSLSRRDTGELFF
few	NA	TRBV30	TRBJ1-1	TGTGCCTGGGACAGGCAGGGTAACACTGAAGCTTTCTTT	CAWDRQGNTEAFF
NA	TRBD2	TRBV7-9	TRBJ2-7	TGTGCCAGCAGCGCCCCGGGACTAGCGGACTACGAGCAGTACTTC	CASSAPGLADYEQYF
once	NA	TRBV9	TRBJ1-6	TGTGCCAGCAGCGTAAAGGACCGTCCGGGGTCCTATAATTCACCCCTCCACTTT	CASSVKDRPGSYNSPLHF
NA	TRBD2	TRBV7-9	TRBJ2-1	TGTGCCAGCAGCTTGTTGCGGGGGGGTACCTACAATGAGCAGTTCTTC	CASSLLRGGTYNEQFF
NA	NA	TRBV10-3	TRBJ2-6	TGTGCCACCGCCGTTCGGACAGATTCCTCTGGGGCCAACGTCCTGACTTTC	CATAVRTDSSGANVLTF
NA	TRBD1	TRBV29-1	TRBJ1-2	TGCAGCGTTGACGGGGGACAGGGGAGCGGCTACACCTTC	CSVDGGQGSGYTF
NA	TRBD2	TRBV7-2	TRBJ2-5	TGTGCCAGCAGCTTAGGGACCCTAGCGGGGTACCAAGAGACCCAGTACTTC	CASSLGTLAGYQETQYF
NA	TRBD1	TRBV27	TRBJ2-7	TGTGCCAGCAGTTCCGGGACAGGGGAATTTAACGAGCAGTACTTC	CASSSGTGEFNEQYF
NA	NA	TRBV5-4	TRBJ1-2	TGTGCCAGCAGCTCGCAGGGGACCACTAACTATGGCTACACCTTC	CASSSQGTTNYGYTF
NA	NA	TRBV6-5	TRBJ2-1	TGTGCCAGCAGTTACTCGAGTCAGGGGAATGAGCAGTTCTTC	CASSYSSQGNEQFF
NA	TRBD1	TRBV25-1	TRBJ1-1	TGTGCCAGCAGGCCAGGGGGCGGTAGTAGGGGCTTTTTT	CASRPGGGSRGFF
NA	TRBD1	TRBV9	TRBJ2-5	TGTGCCAGCAGCCCCTGGGACAGACAAGAGACCCAGTACTTC	CASSPWDRQETQYF
NA	NA	TRBV11-2	TRBJ1-2	TGTGCCAGCAGCTTAGATGGGGGGGGCGGCTACACCTTC	CASSLDGGGGYTF
NA	TRBD2	TRBV10-3	TRBJ2-3	TGTGCCACCAGCGGGGAGAACACAGATACGCAGTATTTT	CATSGENTDTQYF
NA	TRBD2	TRBV5-1	TRBJ2-1	TGCGCCAGCAGCGGTGGACTAGACTCCTACAATGAGCAGTTCTTC	CASSGGLDSYNEQFF
NA	NA	TRBV7-9	TRBJ2-7	TGTGCCAGCAGCTTATCCGCGGGAAGAGGGTACGAGCAGTACTTC	CASSLSAGRGYEQYF